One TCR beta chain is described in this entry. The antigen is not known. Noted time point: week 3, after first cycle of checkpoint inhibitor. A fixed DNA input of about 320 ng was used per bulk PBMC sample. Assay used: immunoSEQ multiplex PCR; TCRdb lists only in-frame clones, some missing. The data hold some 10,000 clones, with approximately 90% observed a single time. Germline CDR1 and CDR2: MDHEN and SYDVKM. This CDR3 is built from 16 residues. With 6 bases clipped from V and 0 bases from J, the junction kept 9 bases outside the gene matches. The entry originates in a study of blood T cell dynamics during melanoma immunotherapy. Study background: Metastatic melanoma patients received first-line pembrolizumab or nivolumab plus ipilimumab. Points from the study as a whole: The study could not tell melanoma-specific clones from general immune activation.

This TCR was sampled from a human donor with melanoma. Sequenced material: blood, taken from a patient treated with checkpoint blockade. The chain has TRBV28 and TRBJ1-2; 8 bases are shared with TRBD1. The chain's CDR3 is CASSWTGFRANYGYTF. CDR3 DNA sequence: TGTGCCAGCAGCTGGACAGGGTTTCGGGCTAACTATGGCTACACCTTC.